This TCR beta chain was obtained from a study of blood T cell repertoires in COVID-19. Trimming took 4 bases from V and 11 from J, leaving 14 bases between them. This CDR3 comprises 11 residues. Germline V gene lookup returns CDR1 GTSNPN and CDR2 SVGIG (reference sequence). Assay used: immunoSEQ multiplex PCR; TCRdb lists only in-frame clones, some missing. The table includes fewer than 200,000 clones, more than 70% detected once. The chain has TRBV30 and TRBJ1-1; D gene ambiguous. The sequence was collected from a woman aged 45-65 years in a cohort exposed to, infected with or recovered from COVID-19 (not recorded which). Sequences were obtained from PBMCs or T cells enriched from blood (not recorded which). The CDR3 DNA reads TGTGCCTGGATCCGGGATTCGTATGCTTTCTTT. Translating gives CAWIRDSYAFF.